Following are 27 T cell receptor beta chains from one sample sequenced in a study of response to subunit inactivated influenza vaccine. TCRdb redid the calling of the RT-PCR reads with MiXCR, one entry per CDR3 protein. The table records approximately 500,000 distinct CDR3 sequences, about 14% of them present only once. The sequencing here drew on PBMCs from blood, taken 11 to 12 days after vaccination. These receptors all come from a man between 50 and 59 years old who received an inactivated influenza vaccine.

The chain recombines TRBV29-1 with TRBJ2-5; 7 nucleotides agree with TRBD2. There are 13 residues in the CDR3. Per germline, CDR1 SQVTM and CDR2 ANQGSEA. Losses at the gene ends were 2 bases for V and 5 bases for J; bases not matched to a gene: 5. The CDR3 region is CSVEPAGVETQYF. CDR3 bases: TGCAGCGTTGAACCGGCGGGAGTGGAGACCCAGTACTTC.

This clonotype was counted a few times. The germline gene is not matched at one end of the junction; a read error may be the cause. CDR3 DNA: TGTGCCAGCAGTTCCTTAACCACTAGCCCTTCTCTCTTC. This codes for CASSSLTTSPSLF. The rearrangement uses TRBV6-2 or TRBV6-3 and TRBJ2-1, with D perhaps TRBD2 (6 bases). From germline, CDR1 is MNHEY and CDR2 SVGEGT. CDR3 length: 13 residues.

The count of this clonotype is one. This chain uses TRBV5-4 with TRBJ2-1, with 8 bases matching TRBD2. V shed 3 bases and J 6 bases; nucleotides not matched to a gene: 8. The CDR3 covers 15 residues. Germline assignment: CDR1 SGHNT and CDR2 YYREEE (reference sequence). The CDR3 coding sequence is TGTGCCAGCAGCTACGGGACTAGTCTGGTCAATGAGCAGTTCTTC. It specifies CASSYGTSLVNEQFF.

The rearrangement joins TRBV12-3 or TRBV12-4 to TRBJ2-3; perhaps TRBD2 as D (5 bases). This CDR3 has 14 amino acids. V dropped 4 bases and J dropped 2 bases, with 10 bases sitting between them. Here the CDR3 reads CASSSGFPTDTQYF. The CDR3 region has the DNA TGTGCCAGCAGTTCGGGATTCCCCACAGATACGCAGTATTTT.

The chain joins TRBV10-3 to TRBJ2-1, with unresolved D. Germline V gene data show CDR1 as ENHRY and CDR2 as SYGVKD. This CDR3 has 13 amino acids. Trimming shortened V by 0 bases and J by 9 bases, and 9 bases separated the two germline ends. The CDR3 is CAISESPTREQFF. Here the CDR3 DNA reads TGTGCCATCAGTGAGTCTCCCACCCGTGAGCAGTTCTTC.

This clonotype turned up a few times. The rearrangement joins TRBV20-1 to TRBJ2-1; maybe TRBD2 (5 bases). The CDR3 is 14 amino acids. Germline V gene data show CDR1 as DFQATT and CDR2 as SNEGSKA (reference sequence). The ends were cut back, 3 bases at V and 8 bases at J, with 17 bases in the middle. CDR3 sequence: CSARLLALWDEQFF. CDR3 coding DNA: TGCAGTGCTAGGTTGCTAGCCTTATGGGATGAGCAGTTCTTC.

The CDR3: CASSLATKGHPLDEQYF. The CDR3 DNA reads as TGCGCCAGCAGCTTGGCCACAAAGGGACACCCTTTGGACGAGCAGTACTTC. V and J are TRBV5-1 and TRBJ2-7; TRBD1 is a possible D gene (6 bases). The CDR3 length is 17 residues. V was clipped by 0 bases and J by 5 bases, with 21 bases between them. In germline, CDR1 is SGHRS, CDR2 YFSETQ.

Only a few counts were recorded for this clonotype. The chain uses TRBV12-3 or TRBV12-4 and TRBJ2-5; D may be TRBD2 (5 bases). The CDR3 is 13 amino acids. Trimming removed 3 bases at V and 7 bases at J, with 12 bases between. CDR3 region: CASSFEGSATQYF. DNA of the CDR3: TGTGCCAGCAGTTTCGAGGGATCGGCGACCCAGTACTTC.

The V and J genes are TRBV20-1 and TRBJ2-2, with 7 bases matching TRBD2. The CDR3 sequence is 16 residues long. CDR1 and CDR2 (germline): DFQATT, SNEGSKA (reference sequence). V was clipped by 1 base and J by 2 bases; unmatched bases: 7. The CDR3 is CSARVAGPLNTGELFF. CDR3 sequence (DNA): TGCAGTGCTAGAGTAGCGGGTCCCCTTAACACCGGGGAGCTGTTTTTT.

This clonotype came up a few times. The V call is TRBV9, the J call TRBJ1-2; 12 bases are a match to TRBD1. This CDR3 comprises 15 residues. Germline-derived CDR1 and CDR2 are SGDLS and YYNGEE. With 0 bases clipped from V and 6 bases from J, the junction kept 3 bases outside the gene matches. CDR3 DNA sequence: TGTGCCAGCAGCGTAGAGGGACAGGGGGCCGATGGCTACACCTTC. Its translation: CASSVEGQGADGYTF.

This chain uses TRBV5-1 with TRBJ1-1; D is unresolved. Germline V gene lookup returns CDR1 SGHRS and CDR2 YFSETQ. V was pared by 0 bases and J by 5 bases, with 11 bases between. The CDR3 extends over 14 amino acids. CDR3 sequence (DNA): TGCGCCAGCAGCTTGGCCTCTAGTGGGACTGAAGCTTTCTTT. Translating gives CASSLASSGTEAFF. Complete variable domain (other parts from reference TRBV5-1 and TRBJ1-1): KAGVTQTPRYLIKTRGQQVTLSCSPISGHRSVSWYQQTPGQGLQFLFEYFSETQRNKGNFPGRFSGRQFSNSRSEMNVSTLELGDSALYLCASSLASSGTEAFFGQGTRLTVV.

The chain employs TRBV20-1 and TRBJ2-1, with TRBD2 matching 14 bases. Trimming took 3 bases from V and 5 from J; bases not matched to a gene: 6. Germline CDR1 is DFQATT and CDR2 is SNEGSKA (reference sequence). The CDR3 sequence is 16 residues long. This chain's CDR3 is CSARIQTSGRDNEQFF. Here the CDR3 DNA reads TGCAGTGCTAGGATCCAGACTAGCGGGAGGGACAATGAGCAGTTCTTC.

The sample holds a few counts of this clonotype. The chain employs TRBV6-2 or TRBV6-3 and TRBJ2-1; the match to TRBD1 covers 10 bases. This CDR3 comprises 13 residues. From germline, CDR1 is MNHEY and CDR2 SVGEGT. V trimming: 8 bases; J trimming: 8 bases; junction bases outside the gene matches: 6. The CDR3: CASPGQGPDEQFF. Written as DNA, the CDR3 is TGTGCCAGCCCGGGACAGGGGCCCGATGAGCAGTTCTTC.

The CDR3 DNA is TGTGCCAGCAGCTTCGGGGAGGGACCGACCGGGGAGCTGTTTTTT. Protein sequence: CASSFGEGPTGELFF. The chain employs TRBV11-2 and TRBJ2-2; TRBD2 aligns across 7 bases. Germline loops: CDR1 SGHAT, CDR2 FQNNGV. V lost 3 bases and J lost 5; bases outside the gene matches: 6. The CDR3 runs 15 residues.

The sample holds a few counts of this clonotype. The V and J genes are TRBV3-1 and TRBJ2-7; tentatively, D is TRBD1 (6 bases). This CDR3 comprises 12 residues. V was pared by 4 bases and J by 11 bases, with 15 bases between. The germline V gene has CDR1 LGHDT and CDR2 YNNKEL (reference sequence). Here the CDR3 reads CASSLYQQGKYF. CDR3 in DNA: TGTGCCAGCAGCCTCTACCAACAGGGCAAGTACTTC.

The chain recombines TRBV4-2 with TRBJ2-3; perhaps D is TRBD1 or TRBD2 (5 bases each). The ends were cut back, 0 bases at V and 10 bases at J, with 17 bases in the middle. Germline-derived CDR1 and CDR2 are LGHNA and YNFKEQ. The CDR3 runs to 15 residues. The CDR3 nucleotides are TGTGCCAGCAGCCAAGATTCTCAGTCGGGACGTCCGCAGTATTTT. The encoded protein is CASSQDSQSGRPQYF.

The chain employs TRBV20-1 and TRBJ2-7; TRBD2 agrees at 8 bases. Unmatched junction bases numbered 15, after V lost 4 bases and J lost 7 bases. CDR1 is DFQATT and CDR2 is SNEGSKA in the germline V gene (reference sequence). The CDR3 contains 15 residues. Here the CDR3 DNA reads TGCAGTGCTACCGGTGGGGGCGGGGGGTCCCGTGAGCAGTACTTC. Protein: CSATGGGGGSREQYF.

The CDR3 loop is CSVGQGVGELFF. Written as DNA, the CDR3 is TGCAGCGTTGGACAGGGGGTCGGGGAGCTGTTTTTT. The chain uses TRBV29-1 and TRBJ2-2, with 9 bases lining up with TRBD1. CDR3 size: 12 residues. The ends lost 4 bases at V and 7 bases at J; junction bases unmatched: 1. Per the germline V gene, CDR1 is SQVTM and CDR2 is ANQGSEA.

The rearrangement joins TRBV11-3 to TRBJ2-3, with no clear D. This CDR3 region has 14 residues. V shed 2 bases and J shed 2 bases, with 8 bases lying between them. The germline CDR1 and CDR2 sequences are SGHNT and YENEEA. The CDR3: CASSLTWTTDTQYF. DNA for the CDR3: TGTGCCAGCAGCTTAACGTGGACCACAGATACGCAGTATTTT.

This clonotype has only a few counts. The rearrangement uses TRBV18 and TRBJ2-7; 10 bases line up with TRBD1. The CDR3 runs to 15 residues. CDR1 and CDR2 from the germline V gene are KGHSH and LQKENI. Trimming took 0 bases from V and 5 from J; bases not matched to a gene: 4. The CDR3 DNA is TGTGCCAGCTCACCACCGGGACAGGGGAGGAACGAGCAGTACTTC. Protein: CASSPPGQGRNEQYF.

This clonotype showed up just a few times. The genes are TRBV29-1 and TRBJ2-7; 12 bases are a match to TRBD1. V shed 5 bases, J shed 4 bases, and the junction held 6 bases outside the gene matches. The CDR3 extends over 14 amino acids. Germline values: CDR1 SQVTM, CDR2 ANQGSEA. The CDR3 here is CSVRPGQGAYEQYF. The CDR3 DNA reads TGCAGCGTTAGACCGGGACAGGGGGCTTACGAGCAGTACTTC.

The chain has TRBV9 and TRBJ2-5; maybe TRBD2 (6 bases). V lost 3 bases and J lost 3, with 12 bases in between. In germline, CDR1 is SGDLS, CDR2 YYNGEE. The CDR3 spans 14 residues. CDR3 sequence reads: CASSGGTAKETQYF. CDR3 DNA sequence: TGTGCCAGCAGCGGGGGGACTGCGAAAGAGACCCAGTACTTC.

The chain links TRBV7-8 to TRBJ2-1; 8 positions match TRBD2. There are 15 residues in the CDR3. V lost 5 bases and J lost 3; bases outside the gene matches: 6. CDR1 and CDR2 (germline): SGHVS, FQNEAQ. This CDR3 is CASSKQAGVYNEQFF. In DNA form, the CDR3 reads TGTGCCAGCAGCAAACAAGCGGGGGTCTACAATGAGCAGTTCTTC.

The chain joins TRBV6-6 to TRBJ1-1, with D hard to call. Trimming stripped 3 bases from V and 5 bases from J, with 10 bases between. This CDR3 contains 13 residues. CDR1 MNHNY and CDR2 SVGAGI come from the germline V gene (reference sequence). CDR3 loop: CASSYRRGTEAFF. In DNA, the CDR3 is TGTGCCAGCAGTTATCGTCGAGGAACTGAAGCTTTCTTT.

This clonotype was seen more than once but under ten times. This chain links TRBV7-9 with TRBJ2-7; TRBD2 agrees at 8 bases. There are 15 residues in the CDR3. J gave up 2 bases and V 4 bases, and 7 bases lay outside the gene matches. From germline, CDR1 is SEHNR and CDR2 FQNEAQ (reference sequence). Here the CDR3 reads CASSSAGGSPYEQYF. CDR3 DNA: TGTGCCAGCAGCTCGGCGGGAGGCTCCCCCTACGAGCAGTACTTC.

This clonotype was recorded a few times. This chain joins TRBV19 and TRBJ2-5; D is ambiguous. Trimming removed 3 bases from V and 3 bases from J, with 11 bases in between. Germline V gene lookup returns CDR1 LNHDA and CDR2 SQIVND (reference sequence). This CDR3 is 14 amino acids long. CDR3 nucleotide sequence: TGTGCCAGTAGTATGGGCCGGATAAAAGAGACCCAGTACTTC. Translation: CASSMGRIKETQYF.

This clonotype was counted between two and nine times. J is TRBJ1-6 and V is TRBV6-1, with TRBD1 matching over 8 bases. The V gene's germline CDR1 is MNHNS and CDR2 SASEGT. V gave up 6 bases and J gave up 2 bases; unmatched junction bases: 6. This CDR3 has 16 amino acids. The CDR3 spells CASRLDREAYNSPLHF. The CDR3 nucleotides read TGTGCCAGCAGGCTGGACAGGGAAGCCTATAATTCACCCCTCCACTTT.